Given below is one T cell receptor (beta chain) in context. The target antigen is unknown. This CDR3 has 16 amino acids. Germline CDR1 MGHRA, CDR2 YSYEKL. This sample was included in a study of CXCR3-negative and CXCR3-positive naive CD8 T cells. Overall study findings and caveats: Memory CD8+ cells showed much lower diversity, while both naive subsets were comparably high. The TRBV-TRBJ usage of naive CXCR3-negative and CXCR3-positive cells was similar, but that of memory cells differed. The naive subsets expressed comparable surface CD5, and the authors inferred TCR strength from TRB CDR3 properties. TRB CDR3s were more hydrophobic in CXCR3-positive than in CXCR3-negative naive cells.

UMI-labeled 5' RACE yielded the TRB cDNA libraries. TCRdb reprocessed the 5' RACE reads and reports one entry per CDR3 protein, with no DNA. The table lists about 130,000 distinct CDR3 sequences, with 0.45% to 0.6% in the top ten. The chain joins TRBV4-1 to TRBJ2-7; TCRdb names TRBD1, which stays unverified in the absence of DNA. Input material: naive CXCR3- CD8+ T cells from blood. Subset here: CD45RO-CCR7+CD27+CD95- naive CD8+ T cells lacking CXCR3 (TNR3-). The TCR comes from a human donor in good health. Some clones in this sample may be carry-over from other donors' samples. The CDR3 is CASSLMIGQGLYEQYF.